The next 2 T cell receptor beta chains were all read from a single sample in a study of T cell clones after liver transplantation. Data came from immunoSEQ multiplex PCR; TCRdb stores just in-frame clones and leaves some out. The table shows about 100,000 clones, with around four fifths occurring only once. The sequenced sample was CD4+ T cells from blood, obtained before liver transplant. These receptors came from a human donor who received a liver transplant.

J is TRBJ2-4 and V is TRBV7-6, with 11 bases matching TRBD2. The CDR3 covers 15 residues. In germline, CDR1 is SGHVS, CDR2 FNYEAQ. With V trimmed by 3 bases and J by 4 bases, 2 bases remained unmatched. The CDR3 DNA reads TGTGCCAGCAGCTTTTCTAGCGGGGGGAAAAACATTCAGTACTTC. Its translation is CASSFSSGGKNIQYF.

For the CDR3, the DNA is TGTGCCAGCAGCCCCCCCCGAGGGGGAGTCCCAGAGACCCAGTACTTC. It is translated as CASSPPRGGVPETQYF. The chain combines TRBV9 with TRBJ2-5; D is perhaps TRBD1 (6 bases). The V gene's germline CDR1 is SGDLS and CDR2 YYNGEE. The CDR3 totals 16 residues. V shed 4 bases and J shed 4 bases, with 20 bases lying between them.